In this sample, the clone carrying this TCR beta chain turned up a few times. The antigen is unknown. By 5'RACE template switching, TCR cDNA was produced, with a universal primer site and UMIs added in the process. TCRdb processed the 5' RACE reads anew with MiXCR; each CDR3 protein has one entry. Here the sample spans about 170,000 distinct CDR3 sequences, 11% being singletons. The data were taken from a study of T cells after yellow fever vaccination. Study overall: For low cell numbers, libraries were made with SMART-Seq v4 Ultra Low Input.

The V segment lost 5 bases and the J segment 3 bases; nucleotides outside the gene matches: 1. This CDR3 has 15 residues. Germline lookup yields CDR1 LNHDA and CDR2 SQIVND (reference sequence). Study conclusions and caveats: In post-booster samples, most primary-vaccination clones reappeared (about 95% CD4, 75% to 90% CD8). Weaker in magnitude, the secondary response showed a faster peak on day 5 versus 15.

This receptor was taken from a man aged 18 to 35 who received the YFV17D yellow fever vaccine. V usage is TRBV19 and J usage is TRBJ1-6; 10 nucleotides match TRBD1. The starting material was CD8+ T cells sorted from PBMCs, obtained 15 days after the yellow fever booster vaccination. The CDR3 region has the DNA TGTGCCAGTAGTGGGACAGGGGACTATAATTCACCCCTCCACTTT. The encoded protein is CASSGTGDYNSPLHF.